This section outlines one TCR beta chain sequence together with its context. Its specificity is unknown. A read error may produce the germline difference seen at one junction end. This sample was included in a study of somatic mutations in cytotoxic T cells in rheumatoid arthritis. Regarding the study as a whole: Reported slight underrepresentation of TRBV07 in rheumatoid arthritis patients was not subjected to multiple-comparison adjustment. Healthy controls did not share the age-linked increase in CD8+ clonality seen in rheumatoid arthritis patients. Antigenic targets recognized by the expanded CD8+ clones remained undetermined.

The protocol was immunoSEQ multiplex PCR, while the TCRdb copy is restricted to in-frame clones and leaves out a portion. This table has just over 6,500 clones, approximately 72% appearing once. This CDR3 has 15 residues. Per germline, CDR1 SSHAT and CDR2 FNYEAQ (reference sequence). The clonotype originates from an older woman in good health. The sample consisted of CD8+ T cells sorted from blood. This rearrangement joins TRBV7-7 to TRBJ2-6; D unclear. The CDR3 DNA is TGTGCTAGCAGCTTAGGAGTTGCGGGGGCCAACGTCCTGACTTTC. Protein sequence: CASSLGVAGANVLTF. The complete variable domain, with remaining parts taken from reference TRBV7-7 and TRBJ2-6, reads GAGVSQSPRYKVTKRGQDVTLRCDPISSHATLYWYQQALGQGPEFLTYFNYEAQPDKSGLPSDRFSAERPEGSISTLTIQRTEQRDSAMYRCASSLGVAGANVLTFGAGSRLTVL.